The 6 T cell receptor beta chains presented below share a single source sample, sequenced in a study of blood T cells in healthy people across ages. A second 7 to 11 cycle PCR used barcoded and J-beta primers. TCRdb re-derived calls from the 5' RACE reads in MiXCR, one entry per CDR3 protein. This sample has about 1.4 million distinct CDR3 sequences; approximately 59% occur once, and the top ten carry roughly 7%. Input material: blood. The receptors come from a man aged 18 to 29 in good health.

The genes are TRBV7-9 and TRBJ1-2, with D tentatively TRBD1 (5 bases). V lost 5 bases, J lost 8 bases, and 21 bases lay in between. From germline, CDR1 is SEHNR and CDR2 FQNEAQ (reference sequence). The CDR3 covers 15 residues. The DNA for the CDR3 is TGTGCCAGCAGCCCGGGGACCTCAGAATCTTACGGCTACACCTTC. This encodes CASSPGTSESYGYTF.

There are a few counts of this clonotype. V usage is TRBV2 and J usage is TRBJ2-5, with a possible D match to TRBD1 (5 bases). V shed 7 bases and J shed 2 bases, with 11 bases lying between them. CDR3 size: 13 residues. Germline V CDR1 and CDR2: SNHLY, FYNNEI. The CDR3 coding sequence is TGTGCCAGCATTTCGAGACAGCAAGAGACCCAGTACTTC. Encoded protein: CASISRQQETQYF.

The gene calls are TRBV2 and TRBJ1-2, with D possibly TRBD1 on 5 matching bases. V dropped 8 bases and J dropped 8 bases, with 21 bases sitting between them. There are 14 residues in the CDR3. The germline CDR1 and CDR2 sequences are SNHLY and FYNNEI. The CDR3 DNA is TGTGCCAGCCCTCCTCCGGGGGTTTTGCGAGGCTACACCTTC. It specifies CASPPPGVLRGYTF.

This sequence joins TRBV25-1 and TRBJ2-1; D unresolved. This CDR3 has 13 residues. Germline-derived CDR1 and CDR2 are MGHDK and SYGVNS. V dropped 5 bases and J dropped 6 bases, with 11 bases sitting between them. The CDR3 region is CASSKNSGNEQFF. In nucleotides, the CDR3 is TGTGCCAGCAGTAAAAACTCCGGCAATGAGCAGTTCTTC.

The rearrangement joins TRBV20-1 to TRBJ2-1, with D unclear. The germline V gene has CDR1 DFQATT and CDR2 SNEGSKA (reference sequence). The CDR3 loop spans 14 amino acids. Trimming took 0 bases from V and 7 from J, leaving 13 bases between them. The CDR3 sequence: CSARDRMLFNEQFF. The CDR3 bases are TGCAGTGCTAGAGATCGGATGCTTTTTAATGAGCAGTTCTTC.

The rearrangement uses TRBV9 and TRBJ2-4; TRBD2 matches at 8 bases. Trimming took 3 bases from V and 2 from J; bases not matched to a gene: 4. The CDR3 totals 15 residues. The germline V gene encodes CDR1 SGDLS and CDR2 YYNGEE. CDR3 sequence (DNA): TGTGCCAGCAGCGAGACGGGGGGGCCCAAAAACATTCAGTACTTC. It is translated as CASSETGGPKNIQYF.